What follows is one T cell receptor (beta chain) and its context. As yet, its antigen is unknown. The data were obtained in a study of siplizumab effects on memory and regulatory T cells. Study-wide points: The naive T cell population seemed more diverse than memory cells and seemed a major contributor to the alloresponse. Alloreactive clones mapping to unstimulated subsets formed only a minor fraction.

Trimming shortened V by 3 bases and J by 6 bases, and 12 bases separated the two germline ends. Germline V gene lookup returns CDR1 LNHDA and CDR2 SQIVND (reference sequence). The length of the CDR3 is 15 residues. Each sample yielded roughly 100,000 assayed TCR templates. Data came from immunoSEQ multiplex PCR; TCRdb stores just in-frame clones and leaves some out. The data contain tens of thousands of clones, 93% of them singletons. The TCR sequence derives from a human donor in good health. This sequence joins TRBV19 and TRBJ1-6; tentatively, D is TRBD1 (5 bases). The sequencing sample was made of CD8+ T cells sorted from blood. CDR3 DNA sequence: TGTGCCAGTAGTATGTCGCGACAGATTAATTCACCCCTCCACTTT. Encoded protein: CASSMSRQINSPLHF.